This T cell receptor (beta chain) was sequenced in a study of shared clonotypes between healthy human individuals. Overall study context: A donor's plate count was three for CD4 naive and three for CD4 memory; CD8 naive had two and CD8 memory one. Study-level findings and limits: The study found about 5% of naive CD4 clonotypes shared across several donors.

In the case of this clone: Its target is not known.

Every immunoSEQ plate was one replicate of a subset's evenly spread DNA. Each replicate PCR on the sorted subsets used about 0.2 ug DNA (around 31,000 T cell genomes). Measured with immunoSEQ multiplex PCR; TCRdb has only the in-frame clones, and not every one. The sample lists a few hundred thousand clones, roughly 95% occurring once. Germline V gene data show CDR1 as SEHNR and CDR2 as FQNEAQ (reference sequence). Trimming stripped 0 bases from V and 2 bases from J, with 21 bases between. The length of the CDR3 is 19 residues. Terminally differentiated effector memory CD45RA+ cells were excluded by CCR7 positive selection of CD45RO-negative cells.

This TCR was sampled from a woman in her 30s in good health. Material for sequencing was naive CD8+ T cells sorted from blood. This chain links TRBV7-9 with TRBJ2-3; D is tentatively TRBD1 or TRBD2 (6 bases each). For the CDR3, the DNA is TGTGCCAGCAGCTTAGCGTCCGGGGGCAGGAGGGGCGACACAGATACGCAGTATTTT. Amino acids: CASSLASGGRRGDTDTQYF.